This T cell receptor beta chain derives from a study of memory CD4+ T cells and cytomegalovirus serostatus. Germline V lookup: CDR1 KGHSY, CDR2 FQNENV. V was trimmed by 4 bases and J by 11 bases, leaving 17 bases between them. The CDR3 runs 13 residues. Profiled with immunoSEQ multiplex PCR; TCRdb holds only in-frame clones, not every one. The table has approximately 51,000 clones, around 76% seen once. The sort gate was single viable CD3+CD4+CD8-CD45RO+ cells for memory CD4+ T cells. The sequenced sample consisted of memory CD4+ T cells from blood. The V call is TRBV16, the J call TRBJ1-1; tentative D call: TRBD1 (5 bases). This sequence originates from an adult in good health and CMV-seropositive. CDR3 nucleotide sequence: TGTGCCAGCAGCCGGGGCCCGGACCAGCGGGCTTTCTTT. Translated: CASSRGPDQRAFF.